This entry describes one TCR beta chain. Using immunoSEQ multiplex PCR, the repertoire was profiled, and TCRdb retains in-frame clones only, with some absent. Among 65,000 to 80,000 clones listed, over 65% were seen once. The sample is drawn from a study of cytotoxic CD8 clonotypes in ibrutinib-treated CLL. Study-level information: Patient counts were ten to eleven relapsed/refractory, some 16 treatment-naive and about 17 IGHV unmutated.

This sequence originates from a human donor with chronic lymphocytic leukemia. The sample was PBMCs, taken after 24 months of ibrutinib treatment.

The CDR3 reads CASRPSGVRSNQPQHF. The CDR3 DNA reads TGTGCCAGCAGACCGTCGGGAGTCAGGAGCAATCAGCCCCAGCATTTT. V and J are TRBV28 and TRBJ1-5; the D is unclear. CDR1 MDHEN and CDR2 SYDVKM come from the germline V gene. This CDR3 has 16 residues. V dropped 6 bases and J dropped 1 base, with 16 bases sitting between them.